A single TCR beta chain is shown here with its context. Its antigen remains unidentified. This specimen belongs to a study of cytomegalovirus exposure and HLA in healthy donors. Both 60 Vbeta primers and 13 Jbeta primers went into the PCR. Using immunoSEQ multiplex PCR, the repertoire was profiled, and TCRdb retains in-frame clones only, with some absent. The sample shows roughly 100,000 clones, approximately 76% of them seen only once. Points from the study as a whole: Information on immune exposure was restricted to one variable (CMV serostatus). Researchers catalogued approximately 160 TCR beta chains as cytomegalovirus-associated. Being productive about 87% or about 30% of the time was typical of most TCR beta V segments in an earlier analysis. Later analysis revealed greater clonal expansion in HLA-associated TCR beta chains than in equally common others.

The CDR3 is 12 residues long. Between the trimmed V and J ends, which lost 6 bases and 12 bases, there was a span of 16 bases. In germline, CDR1 is SGHTA, CDR2 FQGNSA. The sample consisted of PBMCs. V and J are TRBV7-2 and TRBJ2-3; D unresolved. The receptor was isolated from a woman in her late teens or twenties in good health and CMV-seropositive. The CDR3 sequence: CASSDDSTEQYF. As DNA, the CDR3 is TGTGCCAGCAGTGATGACTCAACCGAACAGTATTTT.